The clone carrying this T cell receptor (beta chain) was recorded at least ten times. The V gene lost 5 bases and the J gene lost 5 bases, with 19 bases spanning the gap. The V gene's germline CDR1 is SGHVS and CDR2 FNYEAQ. CDR3 length equals 15 residues. This specimen belongs to a study of T cells after yellow fever vaccination. TCRdb passed the 5' RACE reads through MiXCR, listing each CDR3 protein once. The repertoire holds about 13,000 distinct CDR3 sequences, with 4.5% to 5% as singletons. The study, taken as a whole, reports: Sorting of memory subsets on day 0 yielded almost no detectable vaccine-responding clonotypes.

The specimen was PBMCs, either bulk or a sorted T-cell subset (CD4+, CD8+, memory, or dextramer-sorted; not recorded which), collected 45 days after the yellow fever booster vaccination. The chain carries TRBV7-6 and TRBJ2-7; weak D call: TRBD1 (5 bases). This TCR was recovered from a man aged 25 to 40 who received the YFV17D yellow fever vaccine. The CDR3 is CASSHPQGVPDEQYF. The CDR3 nucleotides read TGTGCCAGCAGCCACCCACAAGGGGTGCCTGACGAGCAGTACTTC.